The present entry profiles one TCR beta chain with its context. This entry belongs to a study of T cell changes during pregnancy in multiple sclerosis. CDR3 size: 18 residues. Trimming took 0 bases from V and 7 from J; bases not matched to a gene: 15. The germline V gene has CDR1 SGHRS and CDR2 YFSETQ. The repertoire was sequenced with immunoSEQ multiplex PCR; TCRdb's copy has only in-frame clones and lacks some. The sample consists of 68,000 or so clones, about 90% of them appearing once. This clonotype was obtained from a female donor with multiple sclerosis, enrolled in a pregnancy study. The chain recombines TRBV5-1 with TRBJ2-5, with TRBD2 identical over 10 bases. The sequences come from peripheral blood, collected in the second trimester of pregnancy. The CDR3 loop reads CASSLGPSGGSAGATQYF. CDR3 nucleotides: TGCGCCAGCAGCTTGGGTCCTAGCGGGGGCTCAGCCGGAGCGACCCAGTACTTC.